The 28 T cell receptor beta chains listed next were all sequenced from one sample in a study of glioma-infiltrating T cells after dendritic cell vaccination. Method: immunoSEQ multiplex PCR; TCRdb's copy keeps in-frame clones and lacks some. The table lists 93,000 or so clones, roughly 81% of them singletons. The source was blood, collected before dendritic cell vaccination. All receptors come from a human donor with glioblastoma.

J is TRBJ2-1 and V is TRBV4-3; 9 bases fit TRBD1. The CDR3 has 13 residues. Germline CDR1 reads LGHNA; CDR2 reads YSLEER. The V segment lost 6 bases and the J segment 5 bases; nucleotides outside the gene matches: 2. The CDR3 coding sequence is TGCGCCAGCAGACAGGGGGCCGACAATGAGCAGTTCTTC. This translates into CASRQGADNEQFF.

The chain recombines TRBV30 with TRBJ2-7; 11 nucleotides match TRBD1. The germline V gene encodes CDR1 GTSNPN and CDR2 SVGIG (reference sequence). CDR3 length: 14 residues. J gave up 3 bases and V 5 bases, and 6 bases lay outside the gene matches. The CDR3 bases are TGTGCCTGGGGCCCCGGGACAGGGGGCTACGAGCAGTACTTC. This encodes CAWGPGTGGYEQYF.

This clone was counted a single time. V usage is TRBV6-5 and J usage is TRBJ1-2, with 7 bases aligning to TRBD1. The CDR3 covers 13 residues. Germline assignment: CDR1 MNHEY and CDR2 SVGAGI. The J segment lost 4 bases and the V segment lost 6 bases, leaving 5 bases of the junction unmatched. DNA of the CDR3: TGTGCCAGCAGCTCCGGGACAGTCTATGGCTACACCTTC. Its translation is CASSSGTVYGYTF.

This rearrangement joins TRBV19 to TRBJ1-1; TRBD1 is a possible D gene (5 bases). V was clipped by 2 bases and J by 3 bases, with 13 bases between them. The CDR3 sequence is 15 residues long. Germline CDR1 and CDR2: LNHDA and SQIVND (reference sequence). Here the CDR3 DNA reads TGTGCCAGTAGTATAATGGGGGGTTGGGACACTGAAGCTTTCTTT. It encodes CASSIMGGWDTEAFF. Full variable domain (rest looked up from reference TRBV19 and TRBJ1-1): DGGITQSPKYLFRKEGQNVTLSCEQNLNHDAMYWYRQDPGQGLRLIYYSQIVNDFQKGDIAEGYSVSREKKESFPLTVTSAQKNPTAFYLCASSIMGGWDTEAFFGQGTRLTVV.

This chain links TRBV5-1 with TRBJ2-7, with D perhaps TRBD1 (5 bases). The ends were cut back, 0 bases at V and 7 bases at J, with 14 bases in the middle. Germline lookup yields CDR1 SGHRS and CDR2 YFSETQ. This CDR3 region has 14 residues. The CDR3 coding sequence is TGCGCCAGCAGCTTGGCCAGGGCCTGGGGAGAGCAGTACTTC. Translated: CASSLARAWGEQYF.

This clone was counted a few times. This chain links TRBV6-5 with TRBJ1-6; D possibly corresponds to TRBD1 (6 bases). V was clipped by 4 bases and J by 10 bases, with 14 bases between them. The CDR3 totals 14 residues. Germline CDR1 and CDR2: MNHEY and SVGAGI. CDR3 DNA: TGTGCCAGCAGTTCGTTGACAGGATCCTCACCCCTCCACTTT. It specifies CASSSLTGSSPLHF.

This clone was counted between two and nine times. This sequence joins TRBV19 and TRBJ2-1; 11 bases fit TRBD2. This CDR3 has 16 residues. V shed 5 bases and J 10 bases; nucleotides not matched to a gene: 13. Germline V gene lookup returns CDR1 LNHDA and CDR2 SQIVND (reference sequence). The DNA for the CDR3 is TGTGCCAGTAGTTTCACCTCTAGCGGGGGGCGGCGGGAGCAGTTCTTC. It encodes CASSFTSSGGRREQFF.

The J gene is TRBJ2-3, the V gene TRBV5-1; 8 bases are shared with TRBD2. Germline loops: CDR1 SGHRS, CDR2 YFSETQ. V shed 4 bases and J 2 bases; nucleotides not matched to a gene: 9. The CDR3 consists of 16 residues. The CDR3 reads CASSNSGELFTDTQYF. The CDR3 DNA is TGCGCCAGCAGCAATAGCGGGGAGCTATTCACAGATACGCAGTATTTT.

The chain combines TRBV9 with TRBJ2-1; no clear D. Trimming took 1 base from V and 4 from J, leaving 12 bases between them. This CDR3 spans 15 amino acids. The germline V gene encodes CDR1 SGDLS and CDR2 YYNGEE. CDR3 nucleotide sequence: TGTGCCAGCAGCGTATTTCAGAATCCTTACAATGAGCAGTTCTTC. It codes for CASSVFQNPYNEQFF.

This chain joins TRBV5-1 and TRBJ2-7; 9 positions match TRBD2. The CDR3 runs to 15 residues. V lost 0 bases, J lost 6 bases, and 7 bases stayed unmatched. Germline V gives CDR1 SGHRS, CDR2 YFSETQ. CDR3 loop: CASSLAAGGYGEQYF. CDR3 nucleotide sequence: TGCGCCAGCAGCTTGGCTGCGGGGGGGTATGGCGAGCAGTACTTC.

The rearrangement uses TRBV25-1 and TRBJ2-3; TRBD1 matches at 11 bases. The CDR3 is 18 residues long. Germline-derived CDR1 and CDR2 are MGHDK and SYGVNS. The V gene end was trimmed by 1 base and the J gene end by 3 bases; junction bases not matched to a gene: 9. CDR3 bases: TGTGCCAGCAGTGAATGGGAGGGGGGACAGGGGGGAACAGATACGCAGTATTTT. This translates into CASSEWEGGQGGTDTQYF.

This chain joins TRBV15 and TRBJ2-7; weak D call: TRBD1 (5 bases). The V end lost 9 bases, the J end lost 6 bases, and 15 bases lay between the germline ends. CDR3 length: 12 residues. Germline assignment: CDR1 LNHNV and CDR2 YYDKDF (reference sequence). In DNA form, the CDR3 reads TGTGCCACGGCAGGGCGAAGGCTCGAGCAGTACTTC. Its translation: CATAGRRLEQYF.

The V and J genes are TRBV30 and TRBJ1-2; perhaps TRBD1 as D (6 bases). This CDR3 spans 11 amino acids. Germline assignment: CDR1 GTSNPN and CDR2 SVGIG (reference sequence). The ends were cut back, 0 bases at V and 7 bases at J, with 6 bases in the middle. The CDR3 loop is CAWSVGGGYTF. The DNA for the CDR3 is TGTGCCTGGAGTGTAGGGGGTGGCTACACCTTC.

This clone has only a few counts. The chain is built from TRBV10-2 and TRBJ2-7, with a tentative D call TRBD1 (5 bases). Trimming took off 6 bases at V and 7 bases at J, with 13 bases between the two ends. CDR1 and CDR2 (germline): WSHSY, SAAADI. This CDR3 region has 12 residues. In DNA, the CDR3 is TGCGCCAGCAGAGACAGCGCTTCTGAGCAGTACTTC. This translates into CASRDSASEQYF.

The chain combines TRBV4-1 with TRBJ2-3, with TRBD2 matching over 11 bases. With V trimmed by 2 bases and J by 5 bases, 6 bases remained unmatched. Germline V CDR1 and CDR2: MGHRA, YSYEKL. The CDR3 sequence is 16 residues long. The CDR3 here is CASSQFSGGAGDTQYF. In DNA, the CDR3 is TGCGCCAGCAGCCAATTTAGCGGGGGGGCTGGAGATACGCAGTATTTT.

The chain has TRBV11-2 and TRBJ2-2; a possible D gene is TRBD2 (6 bases). Germline V gene data show CDR1 as SGHAT and CDR2 as FQNNGV. This CDR3 has 16 amino acids. Trimming removed 1 base at V and 4 bases at J, with 13 bases between. The CDR3 loop reads CASSLAGRGFTGELFF. The CDR3 DNA follows: TGTGCCAGCAGCTTAGCTGGGCGGGGCTTCACCGGGGAGCTGTTTTTT.

J is TRBJ2-6 and V is TRBV7-2; D remains unclear. Germline V gene sequence: CDR1 SGHTA, CDR2 FQGNSA. With 5 bases removed from V and 3 bases from J, the gap between germline ends came to 8 bases. This CDR3 is built from 14 residues. The CDR3 DNA reads as TGTGCCAGCAGCCCCGAGATTGGGGCCAACGTCCTGACTTTC. Translated: CASSPEIGANVLTF. Full variable domain (outside the CDR3, taken from reference TRBV7-2 and TRBJ2-6): GAGVSQSPSNKVTEKGKDVELRCDPISGHTALYWYRQSLGQGLEFLIYFQGNSAPDKSGLPSDRFSAERTGGSVSTLTIQRTQQEDSAVYLCASSPEIGANVLTFGAGSRLTVL.

The V gene is TRBV4-1, the J gene TRBJ1-6, with TRBD1 matching over 7 bases. The germline V gene has CDR1 MGHRA and CDR2 YSYEKL. The CDR3 runs 14 residues. Losses at the gene ends were 2 bases for V and 7 bases for J; bases not matched to a gene: 2. This chain's CDR3 is CASSQPGQNSPLHF. As DNA, the CDR3 is TGCGCCAGCAGCCAACCGGGACAGAATTCACCCCTCCACTTT.

The V gene is TRBV30, the J gene TRBJ1-2; maybe TRBD1 (5 bases). The CDR3 totals 16 residues. Trimming removed 0 bases at V and 7 bases at J, with 21 bases between. Germline V lookup: CDR1 GTSNPN, CDR2 SVGIG (reference sequence). CDR3 amino acids: CAWSVRLVAGVVGYTF. The DNA for the CDR3 is TGTGCCTGGAGTGTACGGTTAGTCGCGGGGGTCGTTGGCTACACCTTC.

The chain employs TRBV19 and TRBJ1-3, with 11 bases that match TRBD1. The CDR3 has 15 amino acids. Per germline, CDR1 LNHDA and CDR2 SQIVND (reference sequence). The V and J ends lost 4 bases and 5 bases, in that order; junction bases with no gene match: 4. The CDR3 DNA is TGTGCCAGTAGTAGGGACAGGGGGTCGCGAAACACCATATATTTT. As protein: CASSRDRGSRNTIYF.

The chain combines TRBV25-1 with TRBJ2-2; 7 bases align to TRBD1. Germline CDR1 and CDR2: MGHDK and SYGVNS. The CDR3 extends over 16 amino acids. The J segment lost 2 bases and the V segment lost 3 bases, leaving 6 bases of the junction unmatched. CDR3 amino acids: CASSDRGTVNTGELFF. The CDR3 DNA reads as TGTGCCAGCAGTGATCGAGGGACAGTTAACACCGGGGAGCTGTTTTTT.

This sequence joins TRBV6-4 and TRBJ2-3; D gene unclear. Germline CDR1 is MRHNA and CDR2 is SNTAGT. CDR3 size: 14 residues. V lost 4 bases, J lost 2 bases, and 10 bases lay in between. The CDR3 is CASSAVAHTDTQYF. CDR3 coding DNA: TGTGCCAGCAGTGCTGTAGCCCACACAGATACGCAGTATTTT.

The chain combines TRBV1 with TRBJ2-1; whether TRBD2, the table's D call, matches the DNA was not checked. TRBV1 is given as a pseudogene. This CDR3 is 13 amino acids long. This chain's CDR3 is CTSSQRGLAEQFF. The CDR3 DNA sequence: TGCACCAGCAGCCAACGGGGACTAGCTGAGCAGTTCTTC.

V is TRBV5-4 and J is TRBJ2-5, with D possibly matching TRBD2 (5 bases). V was clipped by 0 bases and J by 4 bases, with 10 bases between them. The germline V gene encodes CDR1 SGHNT and CDR2 YYREEE (reference sequence). The CDR3 runs 14 residues. This CDR3 reads CASSLAGGTETQYF. The CDR3 bases are TGTGCCAGCAGCTTGGCAGGAGGCACAGAGACCCAGTACTTC.

V and J are TRBV18 and TRBJ1-2; the match to TRBD1 covers 7 bases. CDR3 length: 15 residues. Per the germline V gene, CDR1 is KGHSH and CDR2 is LQKENI. V shed 3 bases, J shed 8 bases, and the junction held 12 bases outside the gene matches. The CDR3 sequence: CASSPQGGIRRGYTF. The DNA for the CDR3 is TGTGCCAGCTCACCCCAAGGGGGCATACGGAGAGGCTACACCTTC.

This clone occurred a few times. The chain couples TRBV6-1 to TRBJ2-7; 7 bases agree with TRBD1. This CDR3 has 14 amino acids. The V segment lost 4 bases and the J segment 0 bases; nucleotides outside the gene matches: 3. Germline V CDR1 and CDR2: MNHNS, SASEGT. This CDR3 reads CASSVGQDSYEQYF. CDR3 nucleotide sequence: TGTGCCAGCAGTGTTGGACAGGACTCCTACGAGCAGTACTTC.

This chain links TRBV11-3 with TRBJ2-1, with unresolved D. The CDR3 is 15 residues long. The ends were cut back, 0 bases at V and 6 bases at J, with 12 bases in the middle. The V gene's germline CDR1 is SGHNT and CDR2 YENEEA. The CDR3 here is CASSLDASPSNEQFF. Written as DNA, the CDR3 is TGTGCCAGCAGCTTAGACGCCAGCCCTAGCAATGAGCAGTTCTTC.

The chain joins TRBV11-2 to TRBJ2-7; TRBD2 is a possible D gene (5 bases). The CDR3 has 14 residues. The V and J ends lost 4 bases and 2 bases respectively, with 12 bases between them. Germline CDR1 reads SGHAT; CDR2 reads FQNNGV. The CDR3 region is CASSSTGRTYEQYF. CDR3 sequence (DNA): TGTGCCAGCAGCTCTACGGGGAGAACCTACGAGCAGTACTTC. Together with reference TRBV11-2 and TRBJ2-7, the CDR3 gives the full variable domain: EAGVAQSPRYKIIEKRQSVAFWCNPISGHATLYWYQQILGQGPKLLIQFQNNGVVDDSQLPKDRFSAERLKGVDSTLKIQPAKLEDSAVYLCASSSTGRTYEQYFGPGTRLTVT.